This record looks at one T cell receptor (beta chain) sequence and its context. The antigen is unknown. This sample was included in a study of shared clonotypes between healthy human individuals. Germline CDR1 is SEHNR and CDR2 is FQNEAQ (reference sequence). V shed 5 bases, J shed 5 bases, and the junction held 4 bases outside the gene matches. CDR3 length equals 14 residues. It was CD45RO-negative cells, positively selected for CCR7, that made up naive CD8 cells, with terminally differentiated effector memory CD45RA+ cells excluded. Study findings and constraints: Donor clonotype sharing was expected to depend on sequencing depth.

Generated by immunoSEQ multiplex PCR, the TCRdb table keeps only in-frame clones and is missing some. The data hold around 2.1 million clones, with about 92% observed a single time. V usage is TRBV7-9 and J usage is TRBJ1-4, with TRBD1 identical over 8 bases. The sequenced sample consisted of naive CD8+ T cells from PBMCs. This clonotype was sampled from a man aged 18 to 35 in good health. Some clones in this sample may be carry-over from other donors' samples. Here the CDR3 DNA reads TGTGCCAGCAGCCAACAGGGGGGAAATGAAAAACTGTTTTTT. Protein sequence: CASSQQGGNEKLFF.